The 21 T cell receptor beta chains below all came from one sample that was sequenced in a study of blood T cell repertoires in COVID-19. Sequencing used immunoSEQ multiplex PCR; TCRdb keeps in-frame clones, though not all of them. Found here are around 130,000 clones, roughly 88% of them singletons; the top ten hold approximately 10%. Sequencing used peripheral blood. Receptors originate from a man aged 60 to 69 with active or convalescent COVID-19.

Comment on this clone: At one boundary the junction diverges from the germline segment, which might be a read error. J is TRBJ1-4 and V is TRBV18; D unresolved. The CDR3 totals 14 residues. CDR1 KGHSH and CDR2 LQKENI come from the germline V gene. Here the CDR3 reads CASSPFRNNEKLFF. The CDR3 DNA reads TGTGCCAGTTCACCCTTCAGAAATAATGAAAAACTGTTTTTT. Together with reference TRBV18 and TRBJ1-4, the CDR3 gives the full variable domain: NAGVMQNPRHLVRRRGQEARLRCSPMKGHSHVYWYRQLPEEGLKFMVYLQKENIIDESGMPKERFSAEFPKEGPSILRIQQVVRGDSAAYFCASSPFRNNEKLFFGSGTQLSVL.

V is TRBV5-1 and J is TRBJ1-1, with 7 bases that match TRBD1. Germline loops: CDR1 SGHRS, CDR2 YFSETQ. With 3 bases clipped from V and 1 base from J, the junction kept 3 bases outside the gene matches. CDR3 size: 14 residues. The CDR3 bases are TGCGCCAGCAGCTCAGACAGGGCGAACACTGAAGCTTTCTTT. Its translation is CASSSDRANTEAFF.

This clone was seen a single time. J is TRBJ1-4 and V is TRBV18; D uncertain. CDR1 KGHSH and CDR2 LQKENI come from the germline V gene. V was shortened by 6 bases and J by 0 bases, with 14 bases between the two germline ends. This CDR3 has 16 residues. CDR3 region: CASSTRSDATNEKLFF. The CDR3 coding sequence is TGTGCCAGCTCGACACGCTCTGATGCAACTAATGAAAAACTGTTTTTT.

The chain joins TRBV11-1 to TRBJ2-3; 14 nucleotides agree with TRBD2. The CDR3 extends over 14 amino acids. J lost 7 bases, V lost 5 bases, and 2 bases had no gene match. Per the germline V gene, CDR1 is SGHAT and CDR2 is FQDESV (reference sequence). DNA for the CDR3: TGTGCCAGCAGCAGACTAGCGGGAGGGAATACGCAGTATTTT. This gives the protein CASSRLAGGNTQYF.

This clone was picked up one time. The V call is TRBV5-1, the J call TRBJ2-5; 9 nucleotides line up with TRBD1. CDR1 is SGHRS and CDR2 is YFSETQ in the germline V gene. Trimming took 0 bases from V and 7 from J; bases not matched to a gene: 7. This CDR3 contains 15 residues. CDR3 nucleotides: TGCGCCAGCAGCTTGGAACAGGGGGCTTGGGGGACCCAGTACTTC. This translates into CASSLEQGAWGTQYF.

The chain has TRBV6-5 and TRBJ1-1; D may be TRBD1 (6 bases). The CDR3 covers 15 residues. V was pared by 0 bases and J by 3 bases, with 11 bases between. Germline V gene data show CDR1 as MNHEY and CDR2 as SVGAGI. DNA for the CDR3: TGTGCCAGCAGTTACTCTGGCGCAGGGGACACTGAAGCTTTCTTT. Protein sequence: CASSYSGAGDTEAFF.

The chain combines TRBV11-2 with TRBJ2-2, with 12 positions matching TRBD1. CDR3 length: 17 residues. V trimming: 7 bases; J trimming: 4 bases; junction bases outside the gene matches: 10. Per germline, CDR1 SGHAT and CDR2 FQNNGV. Here the CDR3 DNA reads TGTGCCAGCAAATTGCCGGGACAGGGGGCGGTCACCGGGGAGCTGTTTTTT. It specifies CASKLPGQGAVTGELFF.

The count of this clone is one. The V call is TRBV7-2, the J call TRBJ2-1, with 10 bases lining up with TRBD2. In germline, CDR1 is SGHTA, CDR2 FQGNSA. This CDR3 comprises 15 residues. The ends lost 8 bases at V and 1 base at J; junction bases unmatched: 5. Here the CDR3 reads CASSPSGRSYNEQFF. The CDR3 DNA is TGTGCCAGCTCCCCTAGCGGGAGATCCTACAATGAGCAGTTCTTC.

This clone showed up just once. The J gene is TRBJ2-2, the V gene TRBV4-1, with 7 bases identical to TRBD1. Germline loops: CDR1 MGHRA, CDR2 YSYEKL. CDR3 length: 17 residues. V dropped 1 base and J dropped 3; count of bases not matched to a gene: 8. This CDR3 is CASSQAAGGGDTGELFF. In DNA form, the CDR3 reads TGCGCCAGCAGCCAAGCGGCAGGGGGTGGGGACACCGGGGAGCTGTTTTTT.

This rearrangement joins TRBV11-3 to TRBJ2-1; possibly TRBD2 for D (5 bases). The CDR3 runs 13 residues. V was cut by 4 bases and J by 8 bases, with 12 bases left in between. Per the germline V gene, CDR1 is SGHNT and CDR2 is YENEEA. The CDR3: CASSSLPRDEQFF. The CDR3 region has the DNA TGTGCCAGCAGCTCCCTCCCGAGGGATGAGCAGTTCTTC. Full variable domain (missing parts from reference TRBV11-3 and TRBJ2-1): EAGVVQSPRYKIIEKKQPVAFWCNPISGHNTLYWYLQNLGQGPELLIRYENEEAVDDSQLPKDRFSAERLKGVDSTLKIQPAELGDSAVYLCASSSLPRDEQFFGPGTRLTVL.

The genes are TRBV10-1 and TRBJ2-5, with D perhaps TRBD1 (6 bases). Germline V lookup: CDR1 WNHNN, CDR2 SYGVQD (reference sequence). This CDR3 has 13 amino acids. V was trimmed by 5 bases and J by 4 bases, leaving 11 bases between them. CDR3 DNA: TGCGCCAGCAGTATGGGCAGGGGAGAGACCCAGTACTTC. Protein product: CASSMGRGETQYF.

J is TRBJ1-3 and V is TRBV25-1; a possible D gene is TRBD1 (5 bases). The CDR3 runs to 14 residues. Trimming pared 5 bases from V and 7 bases from J, leaving 15 bases between. Germline V CDR1 and CDR2: MGHDK, SYGVNS. CDR3 protein: CASSSGQLGNTIYF. The DNA for the CDR3 is TGTGCCAGCAGTTCAGGGCAGCTGGGGAACACCATATATTTT.

The chain carries TRBV5-6 and TRBJ1-1; TRBD1 matches 7 bases. Germline loops: CDR1 SGHDT, CDR2 YYEEEE. V lost 3 bases, J lost 1 base, and 3 bases stayed unmatched. The CDR3 runs to 14 residues. This CDR3 reads CASSSQGRNTEAFF. The CDR3 region has the DNA TGTGCCAGCAGCTCACAGGGGAGGAACACTGAAGCTTTCTTT. The variable domain in full, completed from reference TRBV5-6 and TRBJ1-1, reads DAGVTQSPTHLIKTRGQQVTLRCSPKSGHDTVSWYQQALGQGPQFIFQYYEEEERQRGNFPDRFSGHQFPNYSSELNVNALLLGDSALYLCASSSQGRNTEAFFGQGTRLTVV.

V and J are TRBV18 and TRBJ2-3, with D perhaps matching TRBD1 (6 bases). CDR1 is KGHSH, CDR2 LQKENI, per germline. CDR3 length equals 14 residues. V lost 3 bases to trimming and J lost 3 bases, with 10 bases between them. As DNA, the CDR3 is TGTGCCAGCTCACCGACAGGTGGGACAGATACGCAGTATTTT. It specifies CASSPTGGTDTQYF.

The chain employs TRBV27 and TRBJ2-7; the D gene is possibly TRBD2 (5 bases). This CDR3 is built from 15 residues. V dropped 4 bases and J dropped 1 base, with 14 bases sitting between them. Germline CDR1 reads MNHEY; CDR2 reads SMNVEV (reference sequence). DNA of the CDR3: TGTGCCAGCAGTTATAAGCGGCCTTCTTCCTACGAGCAGTACTTC. Its protein product is CASSYKRPSSYEQYF.

This chain joins TRBV19 and TRBJ2-7, with 8 bases that match TRBD2. The CDR3 loop spans 16 amino acids. Germline CDR1 and CDR2: LNHDA and SQIVND (reference sequence). The V gene end was trimmed by 9 bases and the J gene end by 2 bases; junction bases not matched to a gene: 15. As DNA, the CDR3 is TGTGCCAGGGGGAAAAATGGACTAGCCGTGACCTACGAGCAGTACTTC. Residues: CARGKNGLAVTYEQYF.

This clone was seen a single time. The gene calls are TRBV19 and TRBJ2-1; D might be TRBD1 (6 bases). CDR1 is LNHDA and CDR2 is SQIVND in the germline V gene (reference sequence). The length of the CDR3 is 15 residues. With 3 bases removed from V and 9 bases from J, the gap between germline ends came to 18 bases. The CDR3 nucleotides read TGTGCCAGTAGTATGATGGACAGCCCGGGCAGTGAGCAGTTCTTC. Translation gives CASSMMDSPGSEQFF. The full variable domain, with the rest looked up from reference TRBV19 and TRBJ2-1, is DGGITQSPKYLFRKEGQNVTLSCEQNLNHDAMYWYRQDPGQGLRLIYYSQIVNDFQKGDIAEGYSVSREKKESFPLTVTSAQKNPTAFYLCASSMMDSPGSEQFFGPGTRLTVL.

CDR3 bases: TGTGCCAGCAGTTTGACGGGACAGGGCCCTAGCACCTTC. Translated: CASSLTGQGPSTF. V gene TRBV12-3 or TRBV12-4 combines with J gene TRBJ1-2; 9 bases align to TRBD1. V dropped 3 bases and J dropped 13; count of bases not matched to a gene: 9. CDR3 size: 13 residues.

V and J are TRBV6-5 and TRBJ1-2; D ambiguous. V dropped 9 bases and J dropped 4 bases, with 18 bases sitting between them. The CDR3 covers 14 residues. The germline V gene has CDR1 MNHEY and CDR2 SVGAGI. In nucleotides, the CDR3 is TGTGCCAGGCGGAAGGCCCGTAAGGCCTATGGCTACACCTTC. Amino acid sequence: CARRKARKAYGYTF.

This chain connects TRBV11-2 to TRBJ1-2; 7 bases are shared with TRBD1. The V and J ends lost 0 bases and 6 bases, in that order; junction bases with no gene match: 13. The CDR3 has 17 residues. From germline, CDR1 is SGHAT and CDR2 FQNNGV. Here the CDR3 DNA reads TGTGCCAGCAGCTTAGATGGGTGGACAGGTCGGACGCATGGCTACACCTTC. Protein sequence: CASSLDGWTGRTHGYTF.

This rearrangement joins TRBV24-1 to TRBJ2-1; TRBD2 agrees at 10 bases. The CDR3 is made up of 17 amino acids. In germline, CDR1 is KGHDR, CDR2 SFDVKD. The V gene end was trimmed by 4 bases and the J gene end by 6 bases; junction bases not matched to a gene: 11. The CDR3 protein is CATSDPQRTSGRNEQFF. The CDR3 nucleotides read TGTGCCACCAGTGACCCCCAACGGACTAGCGGACGCAATGAGCAGTTCTTC.